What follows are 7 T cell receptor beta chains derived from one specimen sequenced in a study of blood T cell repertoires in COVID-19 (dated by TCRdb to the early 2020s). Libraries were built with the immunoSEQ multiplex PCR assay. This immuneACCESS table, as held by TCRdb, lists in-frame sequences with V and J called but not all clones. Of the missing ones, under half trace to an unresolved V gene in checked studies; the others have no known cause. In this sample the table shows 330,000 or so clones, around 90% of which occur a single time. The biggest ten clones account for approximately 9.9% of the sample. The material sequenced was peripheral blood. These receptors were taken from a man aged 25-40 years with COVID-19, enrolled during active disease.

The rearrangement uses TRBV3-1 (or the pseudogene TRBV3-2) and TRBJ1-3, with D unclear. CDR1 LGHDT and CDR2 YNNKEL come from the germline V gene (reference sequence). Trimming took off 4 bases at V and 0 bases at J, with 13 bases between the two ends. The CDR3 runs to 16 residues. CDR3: CASSPPTVLSGNTIYF. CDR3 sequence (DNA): TGTGCCAGCAGCCCCCCCACAGTACTCTCTGGAAACACCATATATTTT.

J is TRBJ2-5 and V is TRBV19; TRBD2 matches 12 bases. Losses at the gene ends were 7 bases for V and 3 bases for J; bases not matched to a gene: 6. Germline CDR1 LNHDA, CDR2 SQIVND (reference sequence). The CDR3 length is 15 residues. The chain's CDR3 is CASTDRLAGEETQYF. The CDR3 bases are TGTGCCAGTACCGACCGACTAGCGGGAGAAGAGACCCAGTACTTC. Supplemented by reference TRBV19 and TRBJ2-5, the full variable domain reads DGGITQSPKYLFRKEGQNVTLSCEQNLNHDAMYWYRQDPGQGLRLIYYSQIVNDFQKGDIAEGYSVSREKKESFPLTVTSAQKNPTAFYLCASTDRLAGEETQYFGPGTRLLVL.

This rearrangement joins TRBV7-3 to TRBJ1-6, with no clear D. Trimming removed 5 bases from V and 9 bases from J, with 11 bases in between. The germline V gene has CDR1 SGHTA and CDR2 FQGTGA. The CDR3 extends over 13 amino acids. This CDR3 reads CASSRGLGSPLHF. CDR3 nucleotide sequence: TGTGCCAGCAGCCGGGGTCTTGGTTCACCCCTCCACTTT.

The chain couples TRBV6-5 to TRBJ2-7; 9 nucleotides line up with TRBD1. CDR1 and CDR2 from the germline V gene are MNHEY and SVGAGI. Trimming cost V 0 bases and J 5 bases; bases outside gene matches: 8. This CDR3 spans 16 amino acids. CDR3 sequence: CASSYSAGQGWNEQYF. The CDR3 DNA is TGTGCCAGCAGTTACTCGGCGGGACAGGGATGGAACGAGCAGTACTTC.

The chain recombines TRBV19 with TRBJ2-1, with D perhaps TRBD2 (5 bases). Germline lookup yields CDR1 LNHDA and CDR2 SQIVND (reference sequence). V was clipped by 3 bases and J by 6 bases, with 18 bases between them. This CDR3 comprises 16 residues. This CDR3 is CASSMIRGNLGNEQFF. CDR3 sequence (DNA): TGTGCCAGTAGTATGATACGGGGTAACCTGGGCAATGAGCAGTTCTTC.

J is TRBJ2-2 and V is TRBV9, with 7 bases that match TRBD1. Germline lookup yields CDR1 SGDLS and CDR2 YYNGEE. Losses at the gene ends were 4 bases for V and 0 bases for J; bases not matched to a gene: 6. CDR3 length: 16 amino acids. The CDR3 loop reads CASSSHGTANTGELFF. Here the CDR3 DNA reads TGTGCCAGCAGCTCCCACGGGACAGCGAACACCGGGGAGCTGTTTTTT.

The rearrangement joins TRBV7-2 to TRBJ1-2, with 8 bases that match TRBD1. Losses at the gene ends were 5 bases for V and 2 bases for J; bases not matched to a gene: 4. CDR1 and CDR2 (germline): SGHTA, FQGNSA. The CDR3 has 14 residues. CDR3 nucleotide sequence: TGTGCCAGCAGCGTTCGGACAGGGAACTATGGCTACACCTTC. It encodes CASSVRTGNYGYTF.